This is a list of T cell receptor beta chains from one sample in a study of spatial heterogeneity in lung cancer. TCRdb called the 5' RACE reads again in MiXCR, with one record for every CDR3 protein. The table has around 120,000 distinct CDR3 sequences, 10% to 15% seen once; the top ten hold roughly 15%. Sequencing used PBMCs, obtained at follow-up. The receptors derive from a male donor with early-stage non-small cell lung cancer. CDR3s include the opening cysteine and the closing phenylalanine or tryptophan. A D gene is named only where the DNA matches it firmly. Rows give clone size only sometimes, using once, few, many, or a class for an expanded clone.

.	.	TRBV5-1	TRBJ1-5	TGCGCCAGCAGCTTGGTCCCGGGACGGGATCAGCCCCAGCATTTT	CASSLVPGRDQPQHF
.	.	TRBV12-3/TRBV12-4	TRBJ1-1	TGTGCCAGCAGTTATGACTACACTGAAGCTTTCTTT	CASSYDYTEAFF
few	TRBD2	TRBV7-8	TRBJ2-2	TGTGCTAACTCGGGGGGACCGAACACCGGGGAGCTGTTTTTT	CANSGGPNTGELFF
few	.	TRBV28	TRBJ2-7	TGTGCCAGCAGTTTATCGTCCGAGCAGTACTTC	CASSLSSEQYF
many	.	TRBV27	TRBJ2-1	TGTGCCAGCAGTTTGTCCCCCTCCAACAATGAGCAGTTCTTC	CASSLSPSNNEQFF
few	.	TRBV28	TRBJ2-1	TGTGCCAGCAGTTTCCCGGGTACTTCCAATGAGCAGTTCTTC	CASSFPGTSNEQFF
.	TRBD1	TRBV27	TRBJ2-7	TGTGCCAGCAGTGGGGACAGGGTTCGCTACGAGCAGTACTTC	CASSGDRVRYEQYF
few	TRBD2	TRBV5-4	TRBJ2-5	TGTGCCAGCAGCTTAAGCGCGGGGGGCCTCCAAGAGACCCAGTACTTC	CASSLSAGGLQETQYF
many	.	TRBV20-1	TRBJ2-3	TGCAGTGCTAGAGAGGGTTCACACTCCACAGATACGCAGTATTTT	CSAREGSHSTDTQYF
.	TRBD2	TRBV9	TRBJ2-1	TGTGCCAGCAGCGTAGCGGGGGGGCCCGTAGATGAGCAGTTCTTC	CASSVAGGPVDEQFF
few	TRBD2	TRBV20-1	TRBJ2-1	TGCAGTGCTAGAGTACTAGCGGGGTACAATGAGCAGTTCTTC	CSARVLAGYNEQFF
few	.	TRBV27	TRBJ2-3	TGTGCCAGCAGTTTAAAGAGGACCGGCGGCACAGATACGCAGTATTTT	CASSLKRTGGTDTQYF
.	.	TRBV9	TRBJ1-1	TGTGCCAGCAGCGTAGGTGGGGGTCTGAACACTGAAGCTTTCTTT	CASSVGGGLNTEAFF
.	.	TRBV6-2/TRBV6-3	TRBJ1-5	TGTGCCAGCAAACCTTCGGGGGGAACCAATCAGCCCCAGCATTTT	CASKPSGGTNQPQHF
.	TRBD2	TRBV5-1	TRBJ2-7	TGCGCCAGCAGCCCGGGACTAGCTGCCTACGAGCAGTACTTC	CASSPGLAAYEQYF
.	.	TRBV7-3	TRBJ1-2	TGTGCCAGCAGCTTAAGCACGGAAGCTAACTATGGCTACACCTTC	CASSLSTEANYGYTF
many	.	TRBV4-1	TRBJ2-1	TGCGCCAGCAGCCAAGATGGGTTTGGGCAGTTCTTC	CASSQDGFGQFF
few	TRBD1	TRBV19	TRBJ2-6	TGTGCCAGTAGTCCAGCGACAGGGAACTCTGGGGCCAACGTCCTGACTTTC	CASSPATGNSGANVLTF
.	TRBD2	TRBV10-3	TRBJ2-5	TGTGCCATTTCGGGGGGCCAAGAGACCCAGTACTTC	CAISGGQETQYF
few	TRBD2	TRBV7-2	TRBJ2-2	TGTGCCAGCAGCTTACTCCCCGGGGGGACTACGAACACCGGGGAGCTGTTTTTT	CASSLLPGGTTNTGELFF
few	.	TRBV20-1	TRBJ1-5	TGCAGTGCTAGCCCCATTTCTAGCAATCAGCCCCAGCATTTT	CSASPISSNQPQHF
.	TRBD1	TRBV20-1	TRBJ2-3	TGCAGTGCGTACACAGGGGGGACAGATACGCAGTATTTT	CSAYTGGTDTQYF
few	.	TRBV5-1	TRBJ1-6	TGCGCCAGCAGCTTGGGAGACAGGTCCTCACCCCTCCACTTT	CASSLGDRSSPLHF
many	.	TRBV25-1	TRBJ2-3	TGTGCCAGCAGCTCCCTCGCGGGGCAGTATTTT	CASSSLAGQYF
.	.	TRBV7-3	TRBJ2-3	TGTGCCAGCAGCTCGACCCACACAGATACGCAGTATTTT	CASSSTHTDTQYF
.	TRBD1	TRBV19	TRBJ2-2	TGTGCCAGTACCTTGTATAGGGACAGGGTTCACGGGGAGCTGTTTTTT	CASTLYRDRVHGELFF
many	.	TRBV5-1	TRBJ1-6	TGCGCCAGCAGCTTAGGGGGAAGTGCCTATAATTCACCCCTCCACTTT	CASSLGGSAYNSPLHF
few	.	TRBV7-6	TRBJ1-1	TGTGCCAGCAGCTTAATCCGTGGAGAGGCTTTCTTT	CASSLIRGEAFF
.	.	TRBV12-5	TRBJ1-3	TGTGCTAGTGCCATAGGCGGTTCTGGAAACACCATATATTTT	CASAIGGSGNTIYF
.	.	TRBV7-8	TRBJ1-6	TGTGCCAGCAGCTTAAAAATGGATAATTCACCCCTCCACTTT	CASSLKMDNSPLHF
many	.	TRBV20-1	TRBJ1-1	TGCAGTGCTAGAAACCCGCAGGGGACGAACACTGAAGCTTTCTTT	CSARNPQGTNTEAFF
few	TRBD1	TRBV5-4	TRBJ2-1	TGTGCCAGCAGCTTGGTCCCGGGACAGGAGCAGTTCTTC	CASSLVPGQEQFF
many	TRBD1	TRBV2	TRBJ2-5	TGTGCCAGCAGTGAGGCAGGGGGCGCGCAAGAGACCCAGTACTTC	CASSEAGGAQETQYF
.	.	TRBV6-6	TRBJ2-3	TGTGCCAGCAGGGGGTCGGGAACAGATACGCAGTATTTT	CASRGSGTDTQYF
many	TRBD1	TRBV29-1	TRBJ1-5	TGCAGCGTCCGGGACAGTCTTAATCAGCCCCAGCATTTT	CSVRDSLNQPQHF
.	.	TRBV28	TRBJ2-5	TGTGCCAGCAGTACCCGGGACACAGAGACCCAGTACTTC	CASSTRDTETQYF
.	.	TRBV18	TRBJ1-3	TGTGCCAGCTCACCATCGTCACAAATTGCTGGAAACACCATATATTTT	CASSPSSQIAGNTIYF
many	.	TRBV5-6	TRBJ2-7	TGTGCCAGCAGCTACAGGCGGGAGCAGTACTTC	CASSYRREQYF
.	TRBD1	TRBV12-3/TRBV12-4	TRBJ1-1	TGTGCCAGCAGTTTAGCACAGACAGGGGGTGAAGCTTTCTTT	CASSLAQTGGEAFF
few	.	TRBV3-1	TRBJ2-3	TGTGCCAGCAGCCAGGAACCCGCGGGACAGTTAACAGATACGCAGTATTTT	CASSQEPAGQLTDTQYF
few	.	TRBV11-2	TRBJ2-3	TGTGCCAGCAGCGAAGGCTCTATTAAGCGGGCCCTCAACGGAAATACGCAGTATTTT	CASSEGSIKRALNGNTQYF
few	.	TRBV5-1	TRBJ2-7	TGCGCCAGCTCCTATCCCGGGGTCTACGAGCAGTACTTC	CASSYPGVYEQYF
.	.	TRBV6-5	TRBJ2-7	TGTGCCAGCAGTTTCGGGTCGCGTCGTCACGAGCAGTACTTC	CASSFGSRRHEQYF
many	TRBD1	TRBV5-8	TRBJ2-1	TGTGCCAGCAGCTTGGGTCGACGACAGGGGATTGAGCAGTTCTTC	CASSLGRRQGIEQFF
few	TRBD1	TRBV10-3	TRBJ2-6	TGTGCCATCAGTGTGGGGACAGGTGGGGCCAACGTCCTGACTTTC	CAISVGTGGANVLTF
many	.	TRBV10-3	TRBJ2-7	TGTGCCATCAGGCAACAGGGCGGCGAGCAGTACTTC	CAIRQQGGEQYF
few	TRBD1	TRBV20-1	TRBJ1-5	TGCAGTGCGCGTACCGGGACAGGCTTCAATCAGCCCCAGCATTTT	CSARTGTGFNQPQHF
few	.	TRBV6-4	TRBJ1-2	TGTGCCAGCAGCTTAACAGGGTCAGAAGGCTACACCTTC	CASSLTGSEGYTF
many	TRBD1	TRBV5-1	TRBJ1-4	TGCGCCAGCAGCTTGGAACAGGGGCGGGAAAAACTGTTTTTT	CASSLEQGREKLFF
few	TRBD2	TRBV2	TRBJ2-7	TGTGCCAGCAGTGGCGGGACTAGCGGGCGGTACGAGCAGTACTTC	CASSGGTSGRYEQYF